The next 20 T cell receptor beta chains were all read from a single sample in a study of identical twins. TCRdb fed the 5' RACE reads into MiXCR, producing one record per CDR3 protein. This table holds 250,000 or so distinct CDR3 sequences, around 8.8% found once. This sample also belongs to another study, concerning yellow fever vaccine responses in identical twins.

The sequencing input was CD8+ T cells sorted from blood. These receptor sequences come from a young woman in good health.

In its sample, this clonotype was seen many times. The chain recombines TRBV4-2 with TRBJ2-1; 11 positions match TRBD2. There are 18 residues in the CDR3. CDR1 and CDR2 from the germline V gene are LGHNA and YNFKEQ. V gave up 4 bases and J gave up 6 bases; unmatched junction bases: 14. Here the CDR3 reads CASSPFRDPGLAVNEQFF. The CDR3 DNA follows: TGTGCCAGCAGCCCATTTAGGGATCCGGGACTAGCGGTCAATGAGCAGTTCTTC.

The chain links TRBV7-2 to TRBJ1-2; D is unclear. Germline CDR1 SGHTA, CDR2 FQGNSA. The CDR3 loop spans 11 amino acids. V gave up 0 bases and J gave up 6 bases, with 2 bases separating them. This chain's CDR3 is CASSLANGYTF. In DNA, the CDR3 is TGTGCCAGCAGCTTAGCGAATGGCTACACCTTC.

The rearrangement joins TRBV5-8 to TRBJ2-7, with 10 bases identical to TRBD1. With V trimmed by 3 bases and J by 0 bases, 6 bases remained unmatched. CDR3 size: 16 residues. The V gene's germline CDR1 is SGHTS and CDR2 YDEGEE. The CDR3 here is CASSWGDRGTSYEQYF. CDR3 sequence (DNA): TGTGCCAGCAGCTGGGGGGACAGGGGCACCTCCTACGAGCAGTACTTC.

This clonotype was detected only a few times. The chain uses TRBV10-2 and TRBJ2-1, with D maybe TRBD1 (5 bases). The CDR3 is 13 amino acids. Between the trimmed V and J ends, which lost 4 bases and 8 bases, there was a span of 12 bases. CDR1 and CDR2 (germline): WSHSY, SAAADI. This CDR3 reads CASSVSLGHEQFF. CDR3 nucleotides: TGCGCCAGCAGTGTTAGCTTGGGGCATGAGCAGTTCTTC.

This clonotype has more than one count but fewer than ten. The V gene is TRBV12-3 or TRBV12-4, the J gene TRBJ2-7; no clear D. This CDR3 has 13 amino acids. V shed 7 bases and J shed 0 bases, with 10 bases lying between them. Written as DNA, the CDR3 is TGTGCCAGCACTTCCGCGAGCTCCTACGAGCAGTACTTC. The encoded protein is CASTSASSYEQYF.

The CDR3 spells CASLGPEIEQFF. The CDR3 DNA reads as TGTGCTTCTCTGGGGCCCGAAATTGAGCAGTTCTTC. The V call is TRBV7-7, the J call TRBJ2-1; D is possibly TRBD1 (5 bases). The germline V gene has CDR1 SSHAT and CDR2 FNYEAQ (reference sequence). The CDR3 runs 12 residues.

This clonotype was counted between two and nine times. This chain connects TRBV6-5 to TRBJ2-1, with D unclear. Per the germline V gene, CDR1 is MNHEY and CDR2 is SVGAGI. Trimming left V 3 bases short and J 8 bases short, with 14 bases between. CDR3 length equals 14 residues. The CDR3 protein is CASSYLRWADEQFF. Here the CDR3 DNA reads TGTGCCAGCAGTTATTTGCGGTGGGCAGATGAGCAGTTCTTC.

This clonotype turned up a few times. The V gene is TRBV4-1, the J gene TRBJ2-7; possible D gene TRBD2, 6 bases. Trimming cost V 4 bases and J 4 bases, with 20 bases left between them. Per the germline V gene, CDR1 is MGHRA and CDR2 is YSYEKL. CDR3 length: 16 amino acids. The CDR3 region is CASSPGGRGEKYEQYF. The CDR3 DNA reads as TGCGCCAGCAGCCCTGGCGGGCGGGGAGAGAAGTACGAGCAGTACTTC.

In this sample, this clonotype turned up many times. The V call is TRBV6-4, the J call TRBJ2-3, with D perhaps matching TRBD2 (6 bases). This CDR3 is built from 15 residues. Trimming took off 2 bases at V and 0 bases at J, with 9 bases between the two ends. CDR1 is MRHNA and CDR2 is SNTAGT in the germline V gene. The CDR3 sequence: CASSDEAGSTDTQYF. The DNA of the CDR3 is TGTGCCAGCAGTGACGAGGCGGGGAGCACAGATACGCAGTATTTT.

This clonotype was counted at least ten times. This chain links TRBV6-2 or TRBV6-3 with TRBJ2-5; D not resolved. The length of the CDR3 is 13 residues. Between the trimmed V and J ends, which lost 5 bases and 2 bases, there was a span of 9 bases. Germline CDR1 reads MNHEY; CDR2 reads SVGEGT. CDR3 sequence: CASSPDEQETQYF. The CDR3 DNA is TGTGCCAGCAGTCCGGATGAACAAGAGACCCAGTACTTC.

The chain links TRBV6-2 or TRBV6-3 to TRBJ2-1, with a weak D call TRBD1 (6 bases). The V gene lost 0 bases and the J gene lost 7 bases, with 10 bases spanning the gap. CDR1 and CDR2 (germline): MNHEY, SVGEGT. The CDR3 totals 14 residues. The CDR3 DNA follows: TGTGCCAGCAGTTACTCGGGACACCCTAATGAGCAGTTCTTC. This sequence encodes CASSYSGHPNEQFF.

This clonotype was seen ten or more times. J is TRBJ2-1 and V is TRBV29-1; D unresolved. The CDR3 extends over 14 amino acids. V lost 4 bases, J lost 3 bases, and 13 bases lay in between. Germline V gene data show CDR1 as SQVTM and CDR2 as ANQGSEA. The CDR3 bases are TGCAGCGTTGTGGGGTCCCCTATCTACAATGAGCAGTTCTTC. Translation gives CSVVGSPIYNEQFF.

This clonotype was seen many times. V is TRBV4-3 and J is TRBJ2-1, with 8 nucleotides matching TRBD1. The CDR3 runs 17 residues. The germline V gene encodes CDR1 LGHNA and CDR2 YSLEER. Trimming cost V 0 bases and J 4 bases; bases outside gene matches: 8. The CDR3 nucleotides are TGCGCCAGCAGCCAAGATAATACAGGGGGTCTATACAATGAGCAGTTCTTC. This sequence encodes CASSQDNTGGLYNEQFF.

The chain employs TRBV29-1 and TRBJ2-7, with D perhaps assigned TRBD1 or TRBD2 (5 bases each). The V gene's germline CDR1 is SQVTM and CDR2 ANQGSEA. Trimming left V 1 base short and J 4 bases short, with 11 bases between. This CDR3 is 13 amino acids long. CDR3 bases: TGCAGCGTTGAAGTTGGCAGGGAGTACGAGCAGTACTTC. It codes for CSVEVGREYEQYF.

This clonotype has more than one count but fewer than ten. The chain joins TRBV11-1 to TRBJ2-2; 12 nucleotides match TRBD2. The CDR3 runs to 18 residues. With V trimmed by 8 bases and J by 5 bases, 15 bases remained unmatched. Germline V gives CDR1 SGHAT, CDR2 FQDESV (reference sequence). The CDR3 nucleotides read TGTGCCAGCGCTGGTCCTCCGGGACTAGCGGGCGGGACCGGGGAGCTGTTTTTT. Encoded protein: CASAGPPGLAGGTGELFF. Complete variable domain (other parts from reference TRBV11-1 and TRBJ2-2): EAEVAQSPRYKITEKSQAVAFWCDPISGHATLYWYRQILGQGPELLVQFQDESVVDDSQLPKDRFSAERLKGVDSTLKIQPAELGDSAMYLCASAGPPGLAGGTGELFFGEGSRLTVL.

The V and J genes are TRBV24-1 and TRBJ2-5; D tentatively fits TRBD1 or TRBD2 (6 bases each). The CDR3 length is 15 residues. CDR1 and CDR2 from the germline V gene are KGHDR and SFDVKD. The ends were cut back, 2 bases at V and 4 bases at J, with 13 bases in the middle. CDR3 loop: CATSDSRTGAETQYF. DNA of the CDR3: TGTGCCACCAGTGATTCTCGGACGGGGGCAGAGACCCAGTACTTC.

The V and J genes are TRBV6-5 and TRBJ2-7; D is unresolved. Germline V gives CDR1 MNHEY, CDR2 SVGAGI. The CDR3 extends over 14 amino acids. Trimming shortened V by 2 bases and J by 2 bases, and 10 bases separated the two germline ends. The CDR3 nucleotides read TGTGCCAGCAGTTACAAGCCCGTAGCCTACGAGCAGTACTTC. Its translation: CASSYKPVAYEQYF.

In this sample, this clonotype turned up a few times. V and J are TRBV12-3 or TRBV12-4 and TRBJ1-6; D is possibly TRBD1 (5 bases). The CDR3 is made up of 15 amino acids. Trimming took off 1 base at V and 6 bases at J, with 10 bases between the two ends. CDR3 amino acids: CASSLGGFSNSPLHF. CDR3 in DNA: TGTGCCAGCAGTTTAGGGGGCTTCAGTAATTCACCCCTCCACTTT.

This clonotype was counted ten times or more. The chain uses TRBV4-3 and TRBJ2-1; D is unresolved. The V end was cut by 1 base, the J end by 14 bases, with 12 bases between. The CDR3 loop spans 12 amino acids. Germline V CDR1 and CDR2: LGHNA, YSLEER. DNA of the CDR3: TGCGCCAGCAGCCAAGCCAGTAAGCAGGAGTTCTTC. It encodes CASSQASKQEFF.

This clonotype appeared a few times. This chain connects TRBV7-9 to TRBJ2-7, with unresolved D. Germline lookup yields CDR1 SEHNR and CDR2 FQNEAQ (reference sequence). Trimming cost V 3 bases and J 5 bases, with 11 bases left between them. There are 13 residues in the CDR3. In DNA form, the CDR3 reads TGTGCCAGCAGCTTGGGTGGGTACGACGAGCAGTACTTC. It specifies CASSLGGYDEQYF.